The T cell receptor (beta chain) described here comes from a study of T cell responses to AZD1222 COVID-19 vaccine. Broader study findings: Nearly half of the spike-specific TCRs reportedly recognize variant regions that carry no mutations.

TCRdb's table, derived via immunoSEQ multiplex PCR, lists solely in-frame clones and lacks some. The data contain some 93,000 clones, roughly 90% of them singletons. The CDR3 contains 17 residues. Germline CDR1 is MNHNS and CDR2 is SASEGT. Trimming took 0 bases from V and 0 from J, leaving 9 bases between them. Details on this clone: Its antigen is not identified.

This clonotype was sampled from an adult who received the AZD1222 COVID-19 vaccine. The specimen comprised peripheral blood, sampled 28 days after the second AZD1222 dose. The V and J genes are TRBV6-1 and TRBJ1-6, with D possibly being TRBD1 (5 bases). CDR3 bases: TGTGCCAGCAGTGAAGCGCCGGGGACCTCCTATAATTCACCCCTCCACTTT. Its protein product is CASSEAPGTSYNSPLHF.